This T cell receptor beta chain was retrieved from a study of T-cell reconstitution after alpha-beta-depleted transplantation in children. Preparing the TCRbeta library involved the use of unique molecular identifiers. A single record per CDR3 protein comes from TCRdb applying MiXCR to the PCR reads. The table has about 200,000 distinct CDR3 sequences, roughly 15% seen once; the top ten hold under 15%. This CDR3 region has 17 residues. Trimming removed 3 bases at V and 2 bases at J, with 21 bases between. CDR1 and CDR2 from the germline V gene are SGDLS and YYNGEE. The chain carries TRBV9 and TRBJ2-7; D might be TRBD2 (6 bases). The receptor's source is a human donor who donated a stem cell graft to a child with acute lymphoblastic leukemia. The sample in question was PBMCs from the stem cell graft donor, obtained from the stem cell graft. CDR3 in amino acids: CASSGPGLASGAYEQYF. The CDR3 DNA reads TGTGCCAGCAGCGGACCGGGACTTGCATCGGGGGCCTACGAGCAGTACTTC.